The clone carrying this T cell receptor (beta chain) showed up just a few times. The germline V gene has CDR1 MNHNS and CDR2 SASEGT. Trimming shortened V by 3 bases and J by 8 bases, and 16 bases separated the two germline ends. CDR3 length: 14 amino acids. This specimen belongs to a study of T cell repertoires in cytomegalovirus infection. One entry per CDR3 protein results from TCRdb running MiXCR on the reads. Among some 700,000 distinct CDR3 sequences listed, 35% were seen once. The clonotype was recovered from a human donor in good health (CMV status not recorded). Some clones in this sample may be carry-over from other donors' samples. Sequencing was carried out using PBMCs. V and J are TRBV6-1 and TRBJ1-2; D possibly corresponds to TRBD1 (5 bases). The CDR3 nucleotides are TGTGCCAGCAGTGAGGGAAACGACAGCTGGGGCTACACCTTC. Protein product: CASSEGNDSWGYTF.